This passage covers 12 T cell receptor beta chains from one sample sequenced in a study of blood T cell repertoires in COVID-19. Assay: immunoSEQ multiplex PCR; the TCRdb copy retains only in-frame clones and omits some. The profile shows around 140,000 clones, over 70% of them singletons. The sequenced sample consisted of peripheral blood. The receptors originated from a woman between 45 and 65 years old with acute or convalescent COVID-19.

The chain couples TRBV5-4 to TRBJ1-1; D gene ambiguous. The length of the CDR3 is 15 residues. V shed 4 bases and J shed 2 bases, with 15 bases lying between them. Germline assignment: CDR1 SGHNT and CDR2 YYREEE (reference sequence). CDR3 bases: TGTGCCAGCAGCCCTTCCGAAACAACCAACACTGAAGCTTTCTTT. Translation: CASSPSETTNTEAFF.

This clone was picked up one time. The V call is TRBV9, the J call TRBJ1-2, with D perhaps TRBD1 (5 bases). Germline assignment: CDR1 SGDLS and CDR2 YYNGEE. CDR3 length equals 13 residues. The V end was cut by 3 bases, the J end by 2 bases, with 8 bases between. The CDR3 nucleotides are TGTGCCAGCAGCGACAGGAAGAACTATGGCTACACCTTC. Translating gives CASSDRKNYGYTF.

The chain couples TRBV9 to TRBJ2-1, with 11 positions matching TRBD2. Unmatched junction bases numbered 5, after V lost 1 base and J lost 8 bases. The germline CDR1 and CDR2 sequences are SGDLS and YYNGEE. There are 15 residues in the CDR3. CDR3 DNA sequence: TGTGCCAGCAGCGTACTAGCGGGAGGATCCCATGAGCAGTTCTTC. Protein product: CASSVLAGGSHEQFF.

The chain recombines TRBV9 with TRBJ2-1; 9 bases align to TRBD2. V dropped 0 bases and J dropped 6; count of bases not matched to a gene: 7. Germline CDR1 is SGDLS and CDR2 is YYNGEE. The CDR3 is 16 residues long. CDR3: CASSVEAGGPVNEQFF. For the CDR3, the DNA is TGTGCCAGCAGCGTAGAGGCGGGGGGGCCAGTCAATGAGCAGTTCTTC. Supplemented by reference TRBV9 and TRBJ2-1, the full variable domain reads DSGVTQTPKHLITATGQRVTLRCSPRSGDLSVYWYQQSLDQGLQFLIQYYNGEERAKGNILERFSAQQFPDLHSELNLSSLELGDSALYFCASSVEAGGPVNEQFFGPGTRLTVL.

This clone occurred once. The chain links TRBV7-2 to TRBJ2-3; 9 nucleotides align to TRBD2. The V and J ends lost 1 base and 5 bases, in that order; junction bases with no gene match: 4. This CDR3 contains 15 residues. CDR1 and CDR2 from the germline V gene are SGHTA and FQGNSA. This CDR3 is CASSLGLAGKDTQYF. The CDR3 DNA sequence: TGTGCCAGCAGCTTAGGGCTAGCGGGGAAAGATACGCAGTATTTT. The whole variable domain, filled in from reference TRBV7-2 and TRBJ2-3, reads GAGVSQSPSNKVTEKGKDVELRCDPISGHTALYWYRQSLGQGLEFLIYFQGNSAPDKSGLPSDRFSAERTGGSVSTLTIQRTQQEDSAVYLCASSLGLAGKDTQYFGPGTRLTVL.

This clone was seen just once. The rearrangement links TRBV2 to TRBJ2-7, with a possible D match to TRBD2 (7 bases). The CDR3 runs to 15 residues. Trimming took 5 bases from V and 5 from J, leaving 19 bases between them. Germline V gives CDR1 SNHLY, CDR2 FYNNEI. In DNA form, the CDR3 reads TGTGCCAGCAGTCAAACCCGGGGGGCCTTCGACGAGCAGTACTTC. This gives the protein CASSQTRGAFDEQYF.

The chain has TRBV30 and TRBJ1-1; D is perhaps TRBD1 (5 bases). The germline gives CDR1 GTSNPN, CDR2 SVGIG (reference sequence). Trimming cost V 3 bases and J 1 base, with 9 bases left between them. This CDR3 is built from 13 residues. CDR3 sequence reads: CAWSQDTNTEAFF. In nucleotides, the CDR3 is TGTGCCTGGAGCCAGGACACGAACACTGAAGCTTTCTTT.

This chain uses TRBV19 with TRBJ1-1; D not resolved. CDR1 LNHDA and CDR2 SQIVND come from the germline V gene (reference sequence). V gave up 3 bases and J gave up 0 bases, with 8 bases separating them. This CDR3 contains 14 residues. The CDR3: CASSIGEMNTEAFF. The DNA of the CDR3 is TGTGCCAGTAGTATCGGGGAGATGAACACTGAAGCTTTCTTT.

The chain carries TRBV3-1 (or the pseudogene TRBV3-2) and TRBJ2-1, with D perhaps matching TRBD2 (6 bases). Trimming pared 1 base from V and 8 bases from J, leaving 21 bases between. CDR3 length equals 17 residues. In germline, CDR1 is LGHDT, CDR2 YNNKEL (reference sequence). CDR3 nucleotides: TGTGCCAGCAGCCAAGCGGGGTGGGCGGGGTCTGGTCATGAGCAGTTCTTC. It specifies CASSQAGWAGSGHEQFF.

The sample holds a few counts of this clone. This chain joins TRBV9 and TRBJ1-5; D may be TRBD1 (6 bases). V was shortened by 4 bases and J by 3 bases, with 11 bases between the two germline ends. The CDR3 is 14 residues long. Germline loops: CDR1 SGDLS, CDR2 YYNGEE. Here the CDR3 reads CASSTGFNNQPQHF. CDR3 sequence (DNA): TGTGCCAGCAGCACAGGGTTCAACAATCAGCCCCAGCATTTT.

This clone is a singleton in its sample. The chain has TRBV5-1 and TRBJ2-1, with D unclear. The V end lost 5 bases, the J end lost 3 bases, and 9 bases lay between the germline ends. Germline V gene data show CDR1 as SGHRS and CDR2 as YFSETQ. The CDR3 sequence is 13 residues long. In DNA, the CDR3 is TGCGCCAGCAGGGGTACGGGCTACAATGAGCAGTTCTTC. This gives the protein CASRGTGYNEQFF.

V usage is TRBV5-1 and J usage is TRBJ2-5; 7 nucleotides line up with TRBD2. The CDR3 contains 16 residues. Germline trimming cut 3 bases from V and 5 bases from J; bases unmatched to any gene: 13. Germline-derived CDR1 and CDR2 are SGHRS and YFSETQ. CDR3 in amino acids: CASSWPEAGYRETQYF. As DNA, the CDR3 is TGCGCCAGCAGCTGGCCTGAAGCGGGGTATCGGGAGACCCAGTACTTC.